One and the same sample provided the 22 T cell receptor beta chains below, sequenced in a study of T cells after yellow fever vaccination. TCRdb re-derived calls from the 5' RACE reads in MiXCR, one entry per CDR3 protein. This repertoire shows about 320,000 distinct CDR3 sequences, around 4.4% found once; its top ten account for roughly a fifth. Sample: PBMCs, taken 15 days after the yellow fever booster vaccination. The receptors shown here come from a man younger than 30 who received the YFV17D yellow fever vaccine.

The rearrangement joins TRBV6-6 to TRBJ1-1; unclear D gene. CDR1 and CDR2 (germline): MNHNY, SVGAGI (reference sequence). V gave up 3 bases and J gave up 1 base, with 12 bases separating them. The CDR3 sequence is 15 residues long. The chain's CDR3 is CASSYRLEGNTEAFF. The CDR3 bases are TGTGCCAGCAGTTATAGGCTTGAGGGGAACACTGAAGCTTTCTTT.

Only a few counts were recorded for this clonotype. The chain links TRBV12-3 or TRBV12-4 to TRBJ1-6, with D possibly being TRBD1 (5 bases). There are 13 residues in the CDR3. Trimming stripped 8 bases from V and 11 bases from J, with 16 bases between. Written as DNA, the CDR3 is TGTGCCAGCCGCAGGGTAGCGAGGACACCCCTCCACTTT. Its protein product is CASRRVARTPLHF.

This chain connects TRBV15 to TRBJ2-2; possibly TRBD1 for D (5 bases). Germline V gene data show CDR1 as LNHNV and CDR2 as YYDKDF (reference sequence). V was clipped by 5 bases and J by 6 bases, with 10 bases between them. The length of the CDR3 is 13 residues. CDR3 DNA: TGTGCCACCAGCGGGGCTGGGTCCGGGGAGCTGTTTTTT. This encodes CATSGAGSGELFF. Together with reference TRBV15 and TRBJ2-2, the CDR3 gives the full variable domain: DAMVIQNPRYQVTQFGKPVTLSCSQTLNHNVMYWYQQKSSQAPKLLFHYYDKDFNNEADTPDNFQSRRPNTSFCFLDIRSPGLGDTAMYLCATSGAGSGELFFGEGSRLTVL.

This clonotype was counted many times. The chain is built from TRBV4-1 and TRBJ1-2; no clear D. Trimming pared 0 bases from V and 2 bases from J, leaving 10 bases between. The CDR3 loop spans 15 amino acids. Germline values: CDR1 MGHRA, CDR2 YSYEKL. In nucleotides, the CDR3 is TGCGCCAGCAGCCAAGACTATAGCAGAAACTATGGCTACACCTTC. Translating gives CASSQDYSRNYGYTF.

The table lists this clonotype with many counts. The V gene is TRBV7-2, the J gene TRBJ2-3, with D hard to call. The V and J ends lost 5 bases and 4 bases respectively, with 10 bases between them. The CDR3 totals 13 residues. Germline V gene data show CDR1 as SGHTA and CDR2 as FQGNSA. The CDR3 nucleotides read TGTGCCAGCAGCACGAGCCACGCAGATACGCAGTATTTT. Encoded protein: CASSTSHADTQYF.

The CDR3 sequence: CASSRLGRRNTEAFF. Written as DNA, the CDR3 is TGTGCCAGCAGCCGCCTGGGGAGGAGGAACACTGAAGCTTTCTTT. The chain is built from TRBV28 and TRBJ1-1; D not resolved. The CDR3 extends over 15 amino acids. The V and J ends lost 6 bases and 1 base respectively, with 15 bases between them. CDR1 is MDHEN, CDR2 SYDVKM, per germline.

In its sample, this clonotype was seen many times. This chain connects TRBV27 to TRBJ2-2; TRBD1 might be the D (5 bases). This CDR3 region has 15 residues. Germline loops: CDR1 MNHEY, CDR2 SMNVEV (reference sequence). V lost 2 bases, J lost 9 bases, and 16 bases lay in between. Here the CDR3 reads CASSLRVQGHRELFF. For the CDR3, the DNA is TGTGCCAGCAGTTTAAGGGTTCAGGGTCACCGGGAGCTGTTTTTT.

This clonotype turned up a few times. This chain connects TRBV12-3 or TRBV12-4 to TRBJ2-2; possibly TRBD1 or TRBD2 for D (5 bases each). This CDR3 is built from 19 residues. Trimming took off 5 bases at V and 5 bases at J, with 27 bases between the two ends. The CDR3 DNA follows: TGTGCCAGCAGTCCTACGGGTTTCGGGACCTCGTGGGAAACCGGGGAGCTGTTTTTT. Residues: CASSPTGFGTSWETGELFF.

The chain is built from TRBV6-6 and TRBJ1-5; no clear D. The V gene lost 0 bases and the J gene lost 1 base, with 10 bases spanning the gap. The CDR3 totals 16 residues. Looked up from germline, CDR1 is MNHNY and CDR2 is SVGAGI (reference sequence). This CDR3 reads CASSYSKFTSNQPQHF. The CDR3 nucleotides are TGTGCCAGCAGTTACTCGAAGTTTACGAGCAATCAGCCCCAGCATTTT.

Note on this clonotype: This CDR3 fails to terminate in the conserved phenylalanine or tryptophan, so it likely reflects a read error. The V gene is TRBV12-3 or TRBV12-4, the J gene TRBJ1-2; 10 bases fit TRBD1. This CDR3 spans 12 amino acids. The J segment lost 5 bases and the V segment lost 8 bases, leaving 2 bases of the junction unmatched. Here the CDR3 DNA reads TGTGCCAGCGGGACAGGGGTATATGGCTACACCTTA. Its translation: CASGTGVYGYTL.

This clonotype was seen at least ten times. The chain couples TRBV7-2 to TRBJ2-7; D remains unclear. The ends were cut back, 5 bases at V and 4 bases at J, with 18 bases in the middle. The CDR3 length is 15 residues. Germline assignment: CDR1 SGHTA and CDR2 FQGNSA. The CDR3: CASSPTASDGYEQYF. Written as DNA, the CDR3 is TGTGCCAGCAGCCCCACGGCCTCCGACGGGTACGAGCAGTACTTC.

This clonotype was picked up many times. The chain combines TRBV10-3 with TRBJ1-2; 9 bases match TRBD1. This CDR3 region has 14 residues. CDR1 and CDR2 (germline): ENHRY, SYGVKD. Unmatched junction bases numbered 10, after V lost 6 bases and J lost 8 bases. The CDR3 loop reads CAIRRQGQGGGYTF. The CDR3 region has the DNA TGTGCCATCAGAAGGCAGGGACAGGGCGGAGGCTACACCTTC.

In this sample, this clonotype turned up many times. The gene calls are TRBV12-3 or TRBV12-4 and TRBJ1-1, with a tentative D call TRBD1 (5 bases). The CDR3 contains 15 residues. With 3 bases removed from V and 5 bases from J, the gap between germline ends came to 16 bases. CDR3 DNA sequence: TGTGCCAGCAGTTTGAGTTCAGAGGGGATGACTGAAGCTTTCTTT. This encodes CASSLSSEGMTEAFF.

This clonotype showed up just a few times. The chain links TRBV7-7 to TRBJ2-3; D may be TRBD2 (5 bases). Trimming stripped 1 base from V and 4 bases from J, with 18 bases between. The CDR3 runs 17 residues. Germline-derived CDR1 and CDR2 are SSHAT and FNYEAQ (reference sequence). CDR3 sequence: CASSLGALGSGADTQYF. The CDR3 DNA is TGTGCCAGCAGCTTAGGGGCTTTAGGGAGCGGCGCAGATACGCAGTATTTT.

This clonotype was recorded at least ten times. The J gene is TRBJ2-5, the V gene TRBV15; 9 positions match TRBD2. Germline CDR1 reads LNHNV; CDR2 reads YYDKDF (reference sequence). This CDR3 has 14 residues. The V gene end was trimmed by 9 bases and the J gene end by 5 bases; junction bases not matched to a gene: 10. The CDR3 sequence: CATNRLAGWETQYF. The DNA of the CDR3 is TGTGCCACAAATCGCCTAGCGGGGTGGGAGACCCAGTACTTC.

This clonotype was counted at least ten times. This sequence joins TRBV18 and TRBJ1-1, with a tentative D call TRBD1 (6 bases). The CDR3 length is 14 residues. V was shortened by 8 bases and J by 1 base, with 14 bases between the two germline ends. Germline V gives CDR1 KGHSH, CDR2 LQKENI. CDR3 in DNA: TGTGCCAGCAGCCAGGGGATGGGGAACACTGAAGCTTTCTTT. This codes for CASSQGMGNTEAFF.

This clonotype was counted a few times. The chain is built from TRBV29-1 and TRBJ1-1; D call uncertain. Trimming shortened V by 4 bases and J by 2 bases, and 14 bases separated the two germline ends. CDR1 SQVTM and CDR2 ANQGSEA come from the germline V gene. This CDR3 has 14 amino acids. The CDR3 DNA reads TGCAGCGTTGCCATGCGAGGATTAAACACTGAAGCTTTCTTT. This sequence encodes CSVAMRGLNTEAFF.

The genes are TRBV7-2 and TRBJ1-6, with D maybe TRBD1 (5 bases). Trimming left V 4 bases short and J 3 bases short, with 10 bases between. Germline lookup yields CDR1 SGHTA and CDR2 FQGNSA. The CDR3 runs 15 residues. CDR3 residues: CASSSPDSYNSPLHF. CDR3 DNA: TGTGCCAGCAGCTCCCCCGACAGCTATAATTCACCCCTCCACTTT.

The gene calls are TRBV7-3 and TRBJ1-6; TRBD1 is a possible D gene (5 bases). Germline values: CDR1 SGHTA, CDR2 FQGTGA. The V end was cut by 3 bases, the J end by 9 bases, with 15 bases between. The CDR3 consists of 15 residues. The CDR3 protein is CASSFKSDSGSPLHF. CDR3 bases: TGTGCCAGCAGCTTTAAATCCGACAGTGGTTCACCCCTCCACTTT.

This clonotype was detected a few times. CDR3 nucleotides: TGTGCCAGCAGTTTACTGGTTCTGGGTGGCTACACCTTC. Translating it yields CASSLLVLGGYTF. V usage is TRBV12-3 or TRBV12-4 and J usage is TRBJ1-2, with D unclear. The CDR3 covers 13 residues. Trimming removed 2 bases from V and 7 bases from J, with 11 bases in between.

This clonotype has ten or more counts. The chain links TRBV28 to TRBJ1-3; D possibly corresponds to TRBD1 (6 bases). CDR1 and CDR2 (germline): MDHEN, SYDVKM. With 10 bases removed from V and 4 bases from J, the gap between germline ends came to 8 bases. The CDR3 loop spans 11 amino acids. The CDR3 DNA reads as TGTGCCACCCAGGGGGGAAACACCATATATTTT. Translated, it gives CATQGGNTIYF.

This clonotype was seen a handful of times. The chain couples TRBV5-1 to TRBJ2-1, with D uncertain. The germline CDR1 and CDR2 sequences are SGHRS and YFSETQ. This CDR3 has 13 amino acids. Trimming removed 7 bases from V and 3 bases from J, with 11 bases in between. The CDR3 coding sequence is TGCGCCAGCGGTGTTGAAAACTACAATGAGCAGTTCTTC. It yields the protein CASGVENYNEQFF. The full variable domain, with the rest looked up from reference TRBV5-1 and TRBJ2-1, is KAGVTQTPRYLIKTRGQQVTLSCSPISGHRSVSWYQQTPGQGLQFLFEYFSETQRNKGNFPGRFSGRQFSNSRSEMNVSTLELGDSALYLCASGVENYNEQFFGPGTRLTVL.